Below, one TCR beta chain is given with its context. Ten or more counts support this clonotype. This clone's antigen is unknown. No much larger clonotype is one base removed from it; base qualities were not supplied. The sample belongs to a study of T cells in Graves' hyperthyroidism and ophthalmopathy (dated by TCRdb to about 2019). For the study in its entirety: Peripheral blood samples were taken at the time of initial diagnosis, prior to any treatment. To identify distinguishing TCR V-J signatures, a discovery cohort of roughly 100 patients was used, comprising under 45 with Graves' ophthalmopathy and 57 with stable Graves' hyperthyroidism. Prospective prediction of ophthalmopathy was tested in an independent validation cohort consisting of 18 to 20 hyperthyroidism patients and 15 to 17 patients who later progressed to ophthalmopathy. The 100 discovery patients were divided at random into training and test sets in a 7:3 ratio. Thyroid tissue and blood T-cell repertoires from six Graves' hyperthyroidism patients were also compared in the study. After blood sampling, hyperthyroidism patients were treated with methimazole at a starting dose of 30 mg daily, and ophthalmopathy patients were treated with high-dose intravenous methylprednisolone. According to the paper, TCR Vbeta CDR3 sequencing was carried out on approximately 140 peripheral blood samples, which came from approximately 43 ophthalmopathy, approximately 72 hyperthyroidism and roughly 17 progressor patients.

The hyperthyroidism patients were between 18 and 65 years old and newly diagnosed, with a disease duration of less than 2 months. Exclusion was applied to patients with uncontrolled infections, other autoimmune diseases, pregnancy or lactation. Diagnoses were based on clinical symptoms, serum thyroxine and TRAb, thyroid ultrasound and orbital computed tomography. For progressor patients, blood was drawn at the first diagnosis of hyperthyroidism, before any ophthalmopathy symptoms had appeared. PBMCs were separated from over 9 ml of fresh peripheral blood using Ficoll-Paque density gradient centrifugation. Progressor patients were initially diagnosed with Graves' hyperthyroidism and developed ophthalmopathy during follow-up. Trizol reagent was used to extract total RNA, and RNA quality was then checked on an Agilent 2100 Bioanalyzer. TCR beta CDR3 regions were amplified from RNA transcripts. For the first round of RT-PCR on the TCR CDR3, the HTBI primer set was used together with the Qiagen OneStep RT-PCR kit. Libraries were constructed in a second round of multiplex PCR, after which size selection and purification were carried out. Sequencing of the libraries was done on an Illumina HiSeq2000 using paired-end 100 bp reads. Per the source publication's procedure: SOAPnuke was used to process the raw data, removing reads that contained adapters or uncalled bases, had a mean Phred below 15, or lacked an exact match to the constant primer or identifier. High-quality paired reads were merged using COPE v1.2.5, and each unique nucleotide sequence was defined as a clonotype. MiTCR v1.1 was used to align the clonotypes against IMGT TRBV, TRBD and TRBJ reference segments. The analysis was restricted to V-J combinations with a frequency above 0.0001, which together covered 99.2% of the repertoires. A TCS score was defined as the ratio between F50 (clonal expansion) and ExV (chaos), using BLOSUM62-based TCRdist between CDR3 peptides within each V-J. Welch's t-statistics and random forest reduced 500 to 650 V-J features to 10 to 15, which were used in a naive Bayes classifier (R e1071). The raw public data were reprocessed by TCRdb itself: fastp quality trimming at Q25, MiXCR clonotype calling, in-frame beta chains only. Each record represents a unique CDR3 protein, reported with the most common genes and DNA among its rows. TCRdb's processing, not the authors', yielded these V and J calls. The sample records nearly 600,000 distinct CDR3 sequences, roughly 13% of which are singletons. Approximately 5.7% of the sample goes to the ten largest clones.

What the authors observed across the whole study: During validation, the model predicted progression to ophthalmopathy a median of around six months ahead of onset, with almost 71% sensitivity and around 72% specificity. Sample size was not statistically predetermined, and investigators were not blinded to group allocation. A model built on a 13 V-J signature distinguished ophthalmopathy from stable hyperthyroidism, reaching approximately 89% sensitivity and about 81% specificity in cross-validation and 80%/75% in testing. Most expanded thyroid clonotypes (frequency above 0.001) were also detected in blood, suggesting blood repertoires may reflect thyroid immune responses.

The sequencing input was blood. The origin of this receptor is a woman in her twenties or thirties with Graves' hyperthyroidism that later progressed to Graves' ophthalmopathy.

Read as DNA, the sequence is TGTGCCAGCAGCCTGGATGGTGGGGAAGCTTTCTTT. Translated, this is CASSLDGGEAFF. The chain links TRBV28 with TRBJ1-1; the D gene lacks a confident call. Looking up the germline V gene yields CDR1 MDHEN and CDR2 SYDVKM. Spanning cysteine to phenylalanine, the CDR3 consists of 12 amino acids. The CDR3 DNA has 36 bases and is translated from base 1. The junction shows trimming of 6 bases on V and 8 bases on J, plus 13 bases between the germline ends. Here the CDR3 is joined to the reference TRBV28 and TRBJ1-1 genes, and the full variable domain is: DVKVTQSSRYLVKRTGEKVFLECVQDMDHENMFWYRQDPGLGLRLIYFSYDVKMKEKGDIPEGYSVSREKKERFSLILESASTNQTSMYLCASSLDGGEAFFGQGTRLTVV.